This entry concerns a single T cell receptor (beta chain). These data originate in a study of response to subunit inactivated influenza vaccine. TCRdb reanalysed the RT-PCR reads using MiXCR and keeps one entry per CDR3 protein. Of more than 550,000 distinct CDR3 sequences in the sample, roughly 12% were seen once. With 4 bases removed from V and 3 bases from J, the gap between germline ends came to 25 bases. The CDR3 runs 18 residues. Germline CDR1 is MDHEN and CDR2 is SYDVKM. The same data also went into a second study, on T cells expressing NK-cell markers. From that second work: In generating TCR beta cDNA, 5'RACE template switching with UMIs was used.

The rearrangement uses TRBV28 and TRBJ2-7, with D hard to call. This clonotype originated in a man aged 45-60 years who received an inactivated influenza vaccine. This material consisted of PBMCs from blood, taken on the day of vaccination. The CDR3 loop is CASSSLLTGLSLDYEQYF. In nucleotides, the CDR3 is TGTGCCAGCAGTTCCCTATTAACCGGGCTAAGCTTAGACTACGAGCAGTACTTC.